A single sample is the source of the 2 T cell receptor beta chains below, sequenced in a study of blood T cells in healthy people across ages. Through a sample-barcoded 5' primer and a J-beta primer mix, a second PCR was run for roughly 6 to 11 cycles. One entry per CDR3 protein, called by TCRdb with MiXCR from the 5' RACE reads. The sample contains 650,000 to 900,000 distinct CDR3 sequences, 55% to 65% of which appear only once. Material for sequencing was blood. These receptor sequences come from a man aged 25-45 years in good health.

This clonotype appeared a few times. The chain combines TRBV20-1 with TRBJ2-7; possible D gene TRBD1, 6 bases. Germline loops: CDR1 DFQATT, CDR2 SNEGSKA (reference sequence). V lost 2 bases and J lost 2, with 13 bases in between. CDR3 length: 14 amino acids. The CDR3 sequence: CSARLTGKPYEQYF. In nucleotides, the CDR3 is TGCAGTGCTAGACTCACAGGGAAACCCTACGAGCAGTACTTC.

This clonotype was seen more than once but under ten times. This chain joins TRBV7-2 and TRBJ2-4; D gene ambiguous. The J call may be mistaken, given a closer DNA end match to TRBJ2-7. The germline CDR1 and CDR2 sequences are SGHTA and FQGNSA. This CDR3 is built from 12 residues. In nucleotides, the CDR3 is TGTGCCAGCAGCGTACAGAGATACGAGCAGTACTTC. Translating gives CASSVQRYEQYF.